This T cell receptor beta chain was recorded in a study of identical twins. Broader study findings: While abundant cord blood beta clonotypes carried fewer insertions, memory repertoires showed no such pattern.

Details on this clonotype: Its antigen is undetermined.

With V trimmed by 1 base and J by 4 bases, 2 bases remained unmatched. The CDR3 is 14 amino acids. TCRdb analysed the 5' RACE reads with MiXCR anew, one entry per CDR3 protein. The sample gives roughly 200,000 distinct CDR3 sequences, roughly 15% of which show up once; over 35% is in the top ten. These data were also filed under a second study, of T cells expressing NK-cell markers. As that study records: Investigators obtained TCR beta repertoires from sorted CD3+CD56+NKG2C+, CD3+CD56+NKG2C- and CD3+CD56-NKG2C+ T cells. Several donors likewise had their CD3+CD56-NKG2C+ fraction led by these clonotypes. HCMV specificity was not established for the expanded NKG2C+ T cell clones.

Sequenced: CD8+ T cells sorted from blood. This receptor was identified in a woman between 18 and 29 years old in good health. J is TRBJ2-3 and V is TRBV12-3 or TRBV12-4; TRBD2 matches 7 bases. CDR3 sequence (DNA): TGTGCCAGCAGTTTAGTGGCGGGAGCAGATACGCAGTATTTT. This sequence encodes CASSLVAGADTQYF.